This TCR beta chain was sequenced for a study of T cell repertoires in aging, cancer and after chemotherapy. V was pared by 5 bases and J by 0 bases, with 10 bases between. The germline gives CDR1 SEHNR, CDR2 FQNEAQ (reference sequence). This CDR3 has 15 amino acids. TCR beta rearrangements were amplified from peripheral blood genomic DNA. TRB rearrangements spanning V, D and J were amplified using mixed TRB-A/B primers. TCRdb fed the multiplex PCR reads into MiXCR, producing one record per CDR3 protein. The data show approximately 3,000 distinct CDR3 sequences, around 39% seen once. This clonotype originated in a human donor with a blood cancer. The J gene is TRBJ1-4, the V gene TRBV7-9; no definite D call. The sequenced sample was blood. The CDR3 DNA reads as TGTGCCAGCAGCGTTCCAGGAACAACTAATGAAAAACTGTTTTTT. Translation gives CASSVPGTTNEKLFF.